These T cell receptor beta chains were read from a single sample in a study of T-cell memory formation after mild COVID-19. TCRdb reprocessed the 5' RACE reads with MiXCR, giving one entry per CDR3 protein. The table shows roughly 340,000 distinct CDR3 sequences, with 20% to 25% occurring only once. Sequencing was performed on PBMCs or a T cell subset sorted from them (not recorded which). Every receptor here comes from a man aged 18-30 years who had mild COVID-19 (a few samples of this study predate the infection). Cell type and time point are not known. Each CDR3 is given with its conserved first and last residue. The D gene is left open where the match is weak. Clone size is shown for a subset of rows, as once, few, many or a class of expanded clone.

d_call j_call clone_size v_call cdr3_nt cdr3_aa
. TRBJ2-5 few TRBV6-2/TRBV6-3 TGTGCCAGCAGTTACCGGGACTCCCAGAGGTACCAAGAGACCCAGTACTTC CASSYRDSQRYQETQYF
. TRBJ1-4 few TRBV5-1 TGCGCCAGCAGCTTGGCCGACAAGAGGACCGCATTTAATGAAAAACTGTTTTTT CASSLADKRTAFNEKLFF
TRBD1 TRBJ2-1 . TRBV7-9 TGTGCCAGCAGCTCCTCGGACAGGGGGAATTACAATGAGCAGTTCTTC CASSSSDRGNYNEQFF
. TRBJ1-6 . TRBV20-1 TGCAGTGCTAGAGATATCGCGGGAAATTCACCCCTCCACTTT CSARDIAGNSPLHF
TRBD2 TRBJ2-5 many TRBV24-1 TGTGCCACCAGTGAGGGGTTACTAGCGGACCAAGAGACCCAGTACTTC CATSEGLLADQETQYF
TRBD1 TRBJ1-1 few TRBV6-5 TGTGCCAGCAGGACCCAGACAGGGGTCGGCACTGAAGCTTTCTTT CASRTQTGVGTEAFF
. TRBJ2-1 . TRBV20-1 TGCAGTGCTAGAGATTCCCTTACTGAGCAGTTCTTC CSARDSLTEQFF
. TRBJ2-1 few TRBV2 TGTGCCAGCAGCTTTCTCCCGGGCAGCTCCTACAATGAGCAGTTCTTC CASSFLPGSSYNEQFF
. TRBJ2-2 . TRBV24-1 TGTGCCACCAGTGATTCGAAGAGTGGGCAGAACACCGGGGAGCTGTTTTTT CATSDSKSGQNTGELFF
. TRBJ2-5 . TRBV6-5 TGTGCCAGCAGTTACCACCAGGGTCAAGAGACCCAGTACTTC CASSYHQGQETQYF
TRBD1 TRBJ2-3 . TRBV7-2 TGTGCCAGCAGCTTGACAGGGACCCCAGATACGCAGTATTTT CASSLTGTPDTQYF
. TRBJ2-3 few TRBV7-2 TGTGCCAGCAGCTTAGCCTACGGCACAGATACGCAGTATTTT CASSLAYGTDTQYF
. TRBJ1-2 . TRBV28 TGTGCCAGCAGGAGCTATGGCTACACCTTC CASRSYGYTF
TRBD2 TRBJ2-1 few TRBV7-2 TGTGCCAGCAGCTTACTGCGGGGGGGTTCCTACAATGAGCAGTTCTTC CASSLLRGGSYNEQFF
. TRBJ2-3 . TRBV7-2 TGTGCCAGCAGCCCAACCGTGGGGCCCCCGGATACGCAGTATTTT CASSPTVGPPDTQYF
. TRBJ2-5 many TRBV5-6 TGTGCCAGCAGCTTGAATGGGGAGACCCAGTACTTC CASSLNGETQYF
TRBD2 TRBJ2-3 . TRBV9 TGTGCCAGCAGCGTAGGCGCTAGCGGAAACACAGATACGCAGTATTTT CASSVGASGNTDTQYF
TRBD2 TRBJ2-5 . TRBV5-4 TGTGCCAGCAGCCTGACGGGGGGGCCTTATCTAGAGACCCAGTACTTC CASSLTGGPYLETQYF
. TRBJ2-7 . TRBV10-3 TGTGCCATCAGTGAGTACTCAGGGAGCTCCTACGAGCAGTACTTC CAISEYSGSSYEQYF
. TRBJ2-3 few TRBV6-2/TRBV6-3 TGTGCCAGCAGTCCCCCCGGCAATCATAAGTATTTT CASSPPGNHKYF
TRBD2 TRBJ2-5 . TRBV4-2 TGTGCCAGCAGCCAAGATCCGTCCAGCGGGGGACCCACCCCGCGAGAGACCCAGTACTTC CASSQDPSSGGPTPRETQYF
. TRBJ2-3 few TRBV3-1 TGTGCCAGCAGCCAATGGCAGAGTAGCACAGATACGCAGTATTTT CASSQWQSSTDTQYF
. TRBJ2-3 . TRBV18 TGTGCCAGCTCACAAACGACAACCATGGATACGCAGTATTTT CASSQTTTMDTQYF
. TRBJ2-1 . TRBV7-9 TGTGCCAGCAGCTTAGGGGAACTAGGGAGCTCCTACAATGAGCAGTTCTTC CASSLGELGSSYNEQFF
TRBD2 TRBJ2-3 . TRBV14 TGTGCCAGCAGTCGGACTAGCGGGGGGCACGGTACGCAGTATTTT CASSRTSGGHGTQYF
. TRBJ2-1 . TRBV9 TGTGCCAGCAGCTCGCAGGGGCTTGAGCAGTTCTTC CASSSQGLEQFF
TRBD1 TRBJ1-5 . TRBV20-1 TGCAGTGCTAGAGCTTCGGGACAGGGGGCGGGCCAGCCCCAGCATTTT CSARASGQGAGQPQHF
TRBD1 TRBJ1-4 few TRBV5-5 TGTGCCAGCAGCTGGACAGGGGTGGCTAATGAAAAACTGTTTTTT CASSWTGVANEKLFF
TRBD1 TRBJ1-3 . TRBV7-2 TGTGCCAGCAGCCGTTCGGACAGGGGGCCTGGAAACACCATATATTTT CASSRSDRGPGNTIYF
TRBD1 TRBJ1-1 . TRBV24-1 TGTGCCACCAGTCCTGGACAGGGCATGAACACTGAAGCTTTCTTT CATSPGQGMNTEAFF
. TRBJ1-6 few TRBV3-1 TGTGCCAGCAGCCAAGGGGGCGCGGGTTCACCCCTCCACTTT CASSQGGAGSPLHF
. TRBJ1-6 . TRBV20-1 TGCAGTGCTAGAGACCAGGGGAGGGGGGACTCACCCCTCCACTTT CSARDQGRGDSPLHF
. TRBJ2-1 . TRBV27 TGTGCCGCTGGACGGGCCGCTGGCCTCCTCAATGAGCAGTTCTTC CAAGRAAGLLNEQFF
. TRBJ2-3 . TRBV5-1 TGCGCCAGCAGCTCCTCCGGAGCAGGCCCTTATACGCAGTATTTT CASSSSGAGPYTQYF
. TRBJ2-3 . TRBV5-1 TGCGCCATCAACACCGGACAGCCGGGAACAGATACGCAGTATTTT CAINTGQPGTDTQYF
. TRBJ1-2 . TRBV5-1 TGCGCCAGCAGCCCCCTTGGGGTGCTCGGGCATGGCTACACCTTC CASSPLGVLGHGYTF
. TRBJ1-3 . TRBV6-6 TGTGCCAGCAGTTACTCGAAACGGCCTACGGATTTT CASSYSKRPTDF
. TRBJ2-1 . TRBV5-1 TGCGCCACCTCTCCCTCACGGGACAATGAGCAGTTCTTC CATSPSRDNEQFF
TRBD2 TRBJ2-7 few TRBV18 TGTGCCAGCTCACCCGGACTAGCGGGGATCTACGAGCAGTACTTC CASSPGLAGIYEQYF
TRBD1 TRBJ2-3 . TRBV12-3/TRBV12-4 TGTGCCAGCAGACATACCGGGACAGGGGGTGATACGCAGTATTTT CASRHTGTGGDTQYF
. TRBJ1-4 . TRBV5-1 TGCGCCAGCAGCCCCGAGATAGGGTCCGTAGGTGAAAAACTGTTTTTT CASSPEIGSVGEKLFF
TRBD1 TRBJ1-5 few TRBV24-1 TGTGCCACCAGTGACTCCGACAGGGGTGACCAGCCCCAGCATTTT CATSDSDRGDQPQHF